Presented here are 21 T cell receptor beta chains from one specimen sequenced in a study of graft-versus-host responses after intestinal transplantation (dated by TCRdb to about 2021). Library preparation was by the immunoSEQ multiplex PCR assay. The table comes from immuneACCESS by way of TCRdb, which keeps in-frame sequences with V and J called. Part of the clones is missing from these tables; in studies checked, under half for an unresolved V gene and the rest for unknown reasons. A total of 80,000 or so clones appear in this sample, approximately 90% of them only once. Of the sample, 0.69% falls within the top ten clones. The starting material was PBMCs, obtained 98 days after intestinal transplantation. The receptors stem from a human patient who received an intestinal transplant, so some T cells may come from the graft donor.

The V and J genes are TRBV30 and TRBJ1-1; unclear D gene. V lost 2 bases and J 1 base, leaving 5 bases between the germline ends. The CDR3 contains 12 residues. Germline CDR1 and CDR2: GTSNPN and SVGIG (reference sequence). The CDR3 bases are TGTGCCTGGAGTCGTTCGAACACTGAAGCTTTCTTT. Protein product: CAWSRSNTEAFF.

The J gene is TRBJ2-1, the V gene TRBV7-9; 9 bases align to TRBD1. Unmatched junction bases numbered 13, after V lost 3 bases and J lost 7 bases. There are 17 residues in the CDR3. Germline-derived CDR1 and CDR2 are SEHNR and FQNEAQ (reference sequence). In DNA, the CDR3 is TGTGCCAGCAGCTTCTACAGGGGGCTATCTGGATGGAATGAGCAGTTCTTC. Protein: CASSFYRGLSGWNEQFF.

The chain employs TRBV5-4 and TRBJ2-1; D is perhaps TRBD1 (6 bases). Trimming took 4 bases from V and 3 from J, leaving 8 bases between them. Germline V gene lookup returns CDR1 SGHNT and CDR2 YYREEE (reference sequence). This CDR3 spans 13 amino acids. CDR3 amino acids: CASSLTGYNEQFF. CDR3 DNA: TGTGCCAGCAGCCTGACAGGCTACAATGAGCAGTTCTTC.

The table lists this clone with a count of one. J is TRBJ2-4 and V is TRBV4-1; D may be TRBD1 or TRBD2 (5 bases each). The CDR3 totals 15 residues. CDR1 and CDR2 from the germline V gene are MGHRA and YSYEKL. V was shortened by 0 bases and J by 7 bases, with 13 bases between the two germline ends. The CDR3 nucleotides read TGCGCCAGCAGCCAAGATTTCGGGGCTCGGAACATTCAGTACTTC. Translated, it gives CASSQDFGARNIQYF.

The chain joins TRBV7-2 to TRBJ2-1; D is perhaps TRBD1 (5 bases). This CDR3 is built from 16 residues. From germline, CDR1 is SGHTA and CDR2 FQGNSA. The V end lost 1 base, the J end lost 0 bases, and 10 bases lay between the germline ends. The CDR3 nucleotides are TGTGCCAGCAGCTTAGAAGGGGCAAGCTCCTACAATGAGCAGTTCTTC. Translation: CASSLEGASSYNEQFF.

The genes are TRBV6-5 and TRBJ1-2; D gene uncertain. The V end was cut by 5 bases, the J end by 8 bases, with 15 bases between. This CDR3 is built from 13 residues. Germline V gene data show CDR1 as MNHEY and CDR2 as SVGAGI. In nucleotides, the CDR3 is TGTGCCAGCAGTGAAGGTTGGGAAATGGGCTACACCTTC. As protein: CASSEGWEMGYTF.

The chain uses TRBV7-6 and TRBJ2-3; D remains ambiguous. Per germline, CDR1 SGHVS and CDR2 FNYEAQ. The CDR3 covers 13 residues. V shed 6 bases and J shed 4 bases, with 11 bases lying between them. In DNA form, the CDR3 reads TGTGCCAGCAGGGGTGCAAAGGCAGATACGCAGTATTTT. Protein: CASRGAKADTQYF.

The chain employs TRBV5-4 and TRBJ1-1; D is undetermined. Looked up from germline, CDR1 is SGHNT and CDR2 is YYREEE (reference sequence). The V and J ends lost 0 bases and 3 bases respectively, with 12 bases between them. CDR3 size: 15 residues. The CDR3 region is CASSLARSLDTEAFF. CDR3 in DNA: TGTGCCAGCAGCTTGGCTAGGAGTTTAGACACTGAAGCTTTCTTT.

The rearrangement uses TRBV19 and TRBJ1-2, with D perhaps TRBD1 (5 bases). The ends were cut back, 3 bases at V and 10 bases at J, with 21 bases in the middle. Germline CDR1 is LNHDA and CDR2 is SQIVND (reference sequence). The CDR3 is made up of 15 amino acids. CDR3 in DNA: TGTGCCAGTAGTATCTTTCCCAGGGTGAGCGGGGACTACACCTTC. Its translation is CASSIFPRVSGDYTF.

The CDR3 here is CASSLGTDSPLHF. CDR3 sequence (DNA): TGTGCCAGCAGCCTAGGGACAGATTCACCCCTCCACTTT. The chain combines TRBV7-9 with TRBJ1-6; TRBD1 aligns across 7 bases. The germline V gene has CDR1 SEHNR and CDR2 FQNEAQ (reference sequence). V lost 5 bases, J lost 8 bases, and 3 bases stayed unmatched. The CDR3 extends over 13 amino acids.

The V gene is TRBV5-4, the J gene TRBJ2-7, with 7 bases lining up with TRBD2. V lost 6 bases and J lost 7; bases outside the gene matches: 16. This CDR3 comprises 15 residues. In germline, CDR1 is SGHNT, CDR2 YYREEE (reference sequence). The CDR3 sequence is CASNPLPAGVGEQYF. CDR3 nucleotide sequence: TGTGCCAGCAACCCCTTACCCGCGGGAGTTGGTGAGCAGTACTTC.

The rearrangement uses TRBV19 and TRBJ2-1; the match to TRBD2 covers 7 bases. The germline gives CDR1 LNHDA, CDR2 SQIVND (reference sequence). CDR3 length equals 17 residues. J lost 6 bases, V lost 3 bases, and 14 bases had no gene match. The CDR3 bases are TGTGCCAGTAGTATTCGACCTCCGGGACTACCCCCCAATGAGCAGTTCTTC. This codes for CASSIRPPGLPPNEQFF.

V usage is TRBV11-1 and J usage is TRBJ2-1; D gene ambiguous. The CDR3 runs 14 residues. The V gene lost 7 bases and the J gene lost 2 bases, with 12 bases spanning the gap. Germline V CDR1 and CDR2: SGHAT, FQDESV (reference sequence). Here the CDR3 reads CASTVRVPYNEQFF. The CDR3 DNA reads TGTGCCAGCACCGTCCGGGTCCCCTACAATGAGCAGTTCTTC.

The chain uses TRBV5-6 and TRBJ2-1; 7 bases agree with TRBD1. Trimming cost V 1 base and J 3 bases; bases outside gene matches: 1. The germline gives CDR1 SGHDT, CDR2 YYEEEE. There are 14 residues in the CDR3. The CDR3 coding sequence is TGTGCCAGCAGCTTGAGGGGGCGCTACAATGAGCAGTTCTTC. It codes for CASSLRGRYNEQFF.

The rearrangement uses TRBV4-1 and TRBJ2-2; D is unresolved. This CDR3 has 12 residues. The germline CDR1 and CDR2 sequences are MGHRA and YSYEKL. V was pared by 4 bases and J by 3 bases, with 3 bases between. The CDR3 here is CASSPYTGELFF. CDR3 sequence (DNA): TGCGCCAGCAGCCCCTACACCGGGGAGCTGTTTTTT.

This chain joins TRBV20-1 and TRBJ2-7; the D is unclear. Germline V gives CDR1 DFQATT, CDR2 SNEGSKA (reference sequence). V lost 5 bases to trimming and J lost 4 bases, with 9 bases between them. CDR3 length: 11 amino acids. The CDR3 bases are TGCAGTGCTGGGGTTGGGTACGAGCAGTACTTC. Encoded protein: CSAGVGYEQYF.

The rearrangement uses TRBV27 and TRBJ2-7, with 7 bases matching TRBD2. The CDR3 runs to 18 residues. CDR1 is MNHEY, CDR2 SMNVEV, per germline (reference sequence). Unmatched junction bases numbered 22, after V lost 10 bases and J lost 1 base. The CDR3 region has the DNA TGTGCCACCCGAACGACTAGCACCGCAAGAGGGAAATCCTACGAGCAGTACTTC. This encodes CATRTTSTARGKSYEQYF.

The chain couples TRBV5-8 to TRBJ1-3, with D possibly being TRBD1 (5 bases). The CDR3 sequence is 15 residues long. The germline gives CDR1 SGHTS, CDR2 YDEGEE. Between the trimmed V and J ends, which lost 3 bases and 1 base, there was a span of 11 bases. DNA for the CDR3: TGTGCCAGCAGCTCGGGGGGGTCGTCTGGAAACACCATATATTTT. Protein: CASSSGGSSGNTIYF.

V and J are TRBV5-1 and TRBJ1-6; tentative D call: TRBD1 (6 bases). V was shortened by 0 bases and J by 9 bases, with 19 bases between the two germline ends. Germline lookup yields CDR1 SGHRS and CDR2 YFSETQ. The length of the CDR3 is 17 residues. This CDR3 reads CASSLGRLTTGISPLHF. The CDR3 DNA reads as TGCGCCAGCAGCTTGGGGCGACTGACTACAGGGATTTCACCCCTCCACTTT.

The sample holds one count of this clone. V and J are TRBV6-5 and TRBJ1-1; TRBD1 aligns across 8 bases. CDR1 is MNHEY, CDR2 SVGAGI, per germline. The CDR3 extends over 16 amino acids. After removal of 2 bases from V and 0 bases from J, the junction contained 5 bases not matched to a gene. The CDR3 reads CASSYPETGVNTEAFF. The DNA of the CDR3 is TGTGCCAGCAGTTACCCGGAGACAGGGGTGAACACTGAAGCTTTCTTT.

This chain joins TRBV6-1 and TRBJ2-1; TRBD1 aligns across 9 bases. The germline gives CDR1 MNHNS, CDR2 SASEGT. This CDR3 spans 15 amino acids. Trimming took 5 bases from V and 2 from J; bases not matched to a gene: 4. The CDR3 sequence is CASSLQGATYNEQFF. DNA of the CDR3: TGTGCCAGCAGTCTACAGGGGGCCACCTACAATGAGCAGTTCTTC.